This section outlines one T cell receptor beta chain sequence together with its context. Original processing notes: The authors estimated nucleated cell counts from reference gene primer amplification. Measured with immunoSEQ multiplex PCR; TCRdb has only the in-frame clones, and not every one. Clone size and the V and J calls come from that table; the DNA yielded D and trimming. The sample has roughly 220,000 clones, 88% seen once. Participants were aged about 18 to 89 years from 24 US areas. This sample was included in a study of blood T cell repertoires in COVID-19. Background on the study: Researchers got acute and convalescent COVID-19 samples from the United States, Italy and Spain. Nucleic acid was either cDNA or gDNA, and it came from T cells, B-cell-depleted T cells, or PBMCs.

This CDR3 is built from 15 residues. Germline CDR1 reads LNHNV; CDR2 reads YYDKDF (reference sequence). V was trimmed by 0 bases and J by 5 bases, leaving 14 bases between them. Source material: PBMCs or T cells enriched from blood (not recorded which). The sequence was obtained from a woman between 50 and 59 years old with acute COVID-19. The chain recombines TRBV15 with TRBJ2-7; possible D gene TRBD2, 7 bases. CDR3 DNA sequence: TGTGCCACCAGCAGAGATCTGCGGGGGCTCGACGAGCAGTACTTC. Translating gives CATSRDLRGLDEQYF.